Sequencing of this T cell receptor beta chain was carried out in a study of T-cell reconstitution after alpha-beta-depleted transplantation in children. CDR1 is SGHRS, CDR2 YFSETQ, per germline. Trimming shortened V by 0 bases and J by 6 bases, and 10 bases separated the two germline ends. CDR3 size: 14 residues. This clonotype turned up a few times. The authors prepared the TCRbeta library with unique molecular identifiers. MiXCR, run by TCRdb on the PCR reads, gives a single entry per CDR3 protein. The repertoire holds some 500,000 distinct CDR3 sequences, approximately 16% seen once, with around 3.3% in the top ten.

This specimen was PBMCs from the stem cell graft donor, taken from the stem cell graft. This TCR was sampled from a human donor who donated a stem cell graft to a child with acute lymphoblastic leukemia. V is TRBV5-1 and J is TRBJ1-5; possible D gene TRBD1, 5 bases. Written as DNA, the CDR3 is TGCGCCAGCAGCTTGGAATTGGGGGGTCAGCCCCAGCATTTT. Translating it yields CASSLELGGQPQHF.